This is a list of T cell receptor beta chains from one sample in a study of blood T cells in healthy people across ages. A single record per CDR3 protein comes from TCRdb applying MiXCR to the 5' RACE reads. The table has fewer than 800,000 distinct CDR3 sequences, 49% seen once. Sequencing input: blood. Receptors were obtained from a woman aged 60-70 years in good health. CDR3s leave out the opening cysteine and the closing phenylalanine or tryptophan. Fields, in order: V gene, clone size, CDR3 protein. Only some rows state a clone size, as once, few, many or a class for expanded clones.

V: TRBV13; size: few; CDR3: ASSGSKYEQY
V: TRBV3-1; size: NA; CDR3: ASSHGRRDRDEKLF
V: TRBV7-2; size: NA; CDR3: ASSPRQGVGTEAF
V: TRBV27; size: NA; CDR3: ASKPTGAQAKNIQY
V: TRBV5-4; size: NA; CDR3: ASSLNRLGHGYT
V: TRBV7-9; size: NA; CDR3: ASSSNYGTNEQY
V: TRBV6-6; size: NA; CDR3: ASSATQGDEQY
V: TRBV14; size: NA; CDR3: ASSHGGKGMETQY
V: TRBV10-3; size: few; CDR3: AISDWGGSYNEQY
V: TRBV20-1; size: once; CDR3: SANSGKGEAEQY
V: TRBV20-1; size: NA; CDR3: SARVANGGPNIQY
V: TRBV7-6; size: once; CDR3: ASSVGQGLSGYT
V: TRBV12-3/TRBV12-4; size: NA; CDR3: ASSLKASHEAQY
V: TRBV6-5; size: NA; CDR3: ASSMVNEQY
V: TRBV7-2; size: many; CDR3: ASSPPAGTYEQY
V: TRBV4-2; size: NA; CDR3: ASSQEEQGVFYEQY
V: TRBV12-3/TRBV12-4; size: many; CDR3: ASSLGGLGSDTQY
V: TRBV27; size: few; CDR3: ASSLGGRENTADTQY
V: TRBV4-3; size: few; CDR3: ASSQVSRGHNEQF
V: TRBV12-3/TRBV12-4; size: few; CDR3: ASTRDRSTDTQY